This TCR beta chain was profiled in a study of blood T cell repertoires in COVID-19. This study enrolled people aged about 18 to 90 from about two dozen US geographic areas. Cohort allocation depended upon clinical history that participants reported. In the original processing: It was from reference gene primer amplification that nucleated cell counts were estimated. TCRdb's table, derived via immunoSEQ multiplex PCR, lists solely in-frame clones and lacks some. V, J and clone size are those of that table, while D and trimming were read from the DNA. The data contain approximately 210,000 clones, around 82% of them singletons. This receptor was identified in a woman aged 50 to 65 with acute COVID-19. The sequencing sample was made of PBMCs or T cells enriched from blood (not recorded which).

The CDR3 coding sequence is TGTGCCAGCAGGGGACGGGGACAGGGAGGTGGCTACACCTTC. This translates into CASRGRGQGGGYTF. The gene calls are TRBV6-4 and TRBJ1-2; TRBD1 aligns across 9 bases. J lost 7 bases, V lost 6 bases, and 9 bases had no gene match. The CDR3 totals 14 residues. CDR1 MRHNA and CDR2 SNTAGT come from the germline V gene.